This is a list of T cell receptor beta chains from one sample in a study of PD-1 blockade in classical Hodgkin lymphoma. Measured with immunoSEQ multiplex PCR; TCRdb has only the in-frame clones, and not every one. The profile shows just over 25,000 clones, 70% to 90% of them singletons. Source: peripheral blood mononuclear cells (PBMCs), taken at baseline. The receptors were sampled from a human donor with classical Hodgkin lymphoma. CDR3s include the opening cysteine and the closing phenylalanine or tryptophan. A D gene is named only where the DNA matches it firmly. Clone size is stated in some rows and not others, as once, few, many or a class when expanded.

j_call clone_size v_call cdr3_length d_call cdr3_nt cdr3_aa
TRBJ1-1 once TRBV25-1 16 . TGTGCCAGCAGTGGACCCGGGACTTTTTCGCGCACTGAAGCTTTCTTT CASSGPGTFSRTEAFF
TRBJ1-1 . TRBV7-8 13 . TGTGCCAGCAGCCGAGGCGCGGGATTTGAAGCTTTCTTT CASSRGAGFEAFF
TRBJ2-2 . TRBV28 16 . TGTGCCAGCAGAGCTCCGGGACCCCCGGACACCGGGGAGCTGTTTTTT CASRAPGPPDTGELFF
TRBJ2-1 . TRBV5-5 15 . TGTGCCAGCAGCTTGGTGGGGAACCCCTACAATGAGCAGTTCTTC CASSLVGNPYNEQFF
TRBJ2-7 . TRBV5-4 14 . TGTGCCAGCAGCTTTGGGGGCCCACTGGGCGAGCAGTACTTC CASSFGGPLGEQYF
TRBJ1-2 . TRBV5-1 14 . TGCGCCAGCAGCTTGACATCTGCTAACTATGGCTACACCTTC CASSLTSANYGYTF
TRBJ1-2 . TRBV19 14 TRBD1 TGTGCCAGTAGTATTCAATCAGGGGGGAAAGGCTACACCTTC CASSIQSGGKGYTF
TRBJ2-2 . TRBV15 14 . TGTGCCACCAGCTGGGACACAAACACCGGGGAGCTGTTTTTT CATSWDTNTGELFF
TRBJ1-1 once TRBV5-4 14 TRBD1 TGTGCCAGCAGCGCCACAGGGGCGAACACTGAAGCTTTCTTT CASSATGANTEAFF
TRBJ1-1 few TRBV5-1 16 . TGCGCCAGCAGCCCCCATACGGCCATTTTGAACACTGAAGCTTTCTTT CASSPHTAILNTEAFF